Listed below are T cell receptor beta chains from one sample, sequenced in a study of patients and donors after allogeneic stem cell transplantation. TCRdb used MiXCR to reprocess the RT-PCR reads, holding one entry per CDR3 protein. The repertoire holds about 230,000 distinct CDR3 sequences, with around 14% as singletons. Material: blood, either unsorted or a sorted T cell fraction (not recorded which). Receptor source: a human donor who was either an allogeneic HSCT recipient or a stem cell or donor lymphocyte infusion donor (not recorded which). It is not recorded whose cells these are; they may come from a transplant donor. CDR3s include the opening cysteine and the closing phenylalanine or tryptophan. A D gene is named only where the DNA matches it firmly. Clone sizes are given selectively: once, few, many, or a class where the clone is expanded.

NA	TRBV20-1	TRBJ2-1	many	CSATALAGATYNEQFF	TGCAGTGCTACGGCCTTGGCGGGGGCCACCTACAATGAGCAGTTCTTC
NA	TRBV15	TRBJ2-5	NA	CATSRDNEETQYF	TGTGCCACCAGCAGAGATAACGAAGAGACCCAGTACTTC
NA	TRBV2	TRBJ2-5	few	CASSGQGRETQYF	TGTGCCAGCAGTGGGCAGGGGAGGGAGACCCAGTACTTC
TRBD1	TRBV5-6	TRBJ1-2	few	CASSLGQLPYGYTF	TGTGCCAGCAGCCTGGGACAGCTACCCTATGGCTACACCTTC
TRBD2	TRBV20-1	TRBJ2-1	NA	CSAPMLAGGNEQFF	TGCAGTGCTCCAATGCTAGCGGGGGGAAATGAGCAGTTCTTC
NA	TRBV20-1	TRBJ1-5	NA	CSAPTQSGNQPQHF	TGCAGTGCCCCGACCCAGAGTGGCAATCAGCCCCAGCATTTT
NA	TRBV7-9	TRBJ2-1	NA	CASSLTVGGNDEQFF	TGTGCCAGCAGCTTGACCGTTGGAGGGAACGATGAGCAGTTCTTC
NA	TRBV7-9	TRBJ2-7	NA	CASSLRGTDNEQYF	TGTGCCAGCAGCCTTAGAGGGACTGACAACGAGCAGTACTTC
NA	TRBV20-1	TRBJ2-1	NA	CSARDLGSSYNEQFF	TGCAGTGCTAGAGATTTGGGGAGCTCCTACAATGAGCAGTTCTTC
NA	TRBV20-1	TRBJ2-5	NA	CSARAGHYQETQYF	TGCAGTGCTAGAGCCGGACACTACCAAGAGACCCAGTACTTC
NA	TRBV3-1	TRBJ2-3	few	CASSQDPRDTQYF	TGTGCCAGCAGCCAAGACCCAAGGGATACGCAGTATTTT
NA	TRBV3-1	TRBJ2-3	few	CASSQGGPADTQYF	TGTGCCAGCAGCCAAGGGGGGCCGGCAGATACGCAGTATTTT
NA	TRBV12-3/TRBV12-4	TRBJ1-2	few	CASSPREFLRDGYTF	TGTGCCAGCAGTCCCCGGGAATTCTTGCGAGATGGCTACACCTTC
NA	TRBV12-3/TRBV12-4	TRBJ1-2	NA	CASSFGQTPQVGYTF	TGTGCCAGCAGTTTCGGACAGACTCCCCAGGTGGGCTACACCTTC
NA	TRBV7-2	TRBJ1-1	many	CASSFKALSNTEAFF	TGTGCCAGCAGCTTTAAGGCGCTCTCGAACACTGAAGCTTTCTTT
NA	TRBV19	TRBJ1-1	NA	CASILAKTGRSTEAFF	TGTGCCAGTATCCTTGCCAAAACCGGGAGGAGCACTGAAGCTTTCTTT
NA	TRBV18	TRBJ2-5	NA	CASSPPSGDRQTQYF	TGTGCCAGCTCACCACCCTCAGGGGATAGGCAGACCCAGTACTTC
NA	TRBV29-1	TRBJ1-1	many	CSARQTQNTEAFF	TGCAGCGCCCGACAGACACAGAACACTGAAGCTTTCTTT
NA	TRBV9	TRBJ2-7	many	CASSKGGTAYEQYF	TGTGCCAGCTCAAAGGGGGGGACAGCCTACGAGCAGTACTTC
NA	TRBV6-5	TRBJ2-1	many	CASSPLGNEQFF	TGTGCCAGCAGCCCCTTGGGCAATGAGCAGTTCTTC
NA	TRBV6-5	TRBJ1-2	many	CASTSSRVQNYGYTF	TGTGCCAGCACCTCCTCGAGGGTTCAAAACTATGGCTACACCTTC
NA	TRBV5-1	TRBJ2-3	many	CASSLGGSYTQYF	TGCGCCAGCAGCCTAGGAGGGTCTTATACGCAGTATTTT
NA	TRBV12-3/TRBV12-4	TRBJ2-5	many	CASSGPLETQYF	TGTGCCAGCAGTGGCCCTTTGGAGACCCAGTACTTC
NA	TRBV6-1	TRBJ1-1	NA	CASTPQGTFPEAFF	TGTGCCAGCACCCCACAGGGTACGTTTCCTGAAGCTTTCTTT
TRBD1	TRBV6-2/TRBV6-3	TRBJ2-4	many	CASSYPTGVGNIQYF	TGTGCCAGCAGTTACCCGACAGGGGTAGGAAACATTCAGTACTTC
TRBD2	TRBV29-1	TRBJ2-7	NA	CSVGVGGSSYEQYF	TGCAGCGTTGGAGTGGGCGGGAGCTCCTACGAGCAGTACTTC
NA	TRBV7-8	TRBJ1-2	NA	CASSSAGNTYGYTF	TGTGCCAGCAGCTCCGCCGGGAATACCTATGGCTACACCTTC
NA	TRBV4-3	TRBJ2-2	few	CASSQEGGGFSGELFF	TGCGCCAGCAGCCAAGAGGGAGGGGGCTTTTCCGGGGAGCTGTTTTTT
NA	TRBV5-6	TRBJ2-2	few	CASSLGLQYTGELFF	TGTGCCAGCAGCTTGGGACTACAATACACCGGGGAGCTGTTTTTT
NA	TRBV7-3	TRBJ2-1	few	CASSLNGGRGDEQFF	TGTGCCAGCAGCTTAAACGGGGGCCGGGGTGATGAGCAGTTCTTC
NA	TRBV7-2	TRBJ2-7	few	CASSPRLKHYEQYF	TGTGCCAGCAGCCCCCGACTGAAACACTACGAGCAGTACTTC
TRBD2	TRBV30	TRBJ2-7	few	CAWSTGGARYSYEQYF	TGTGCCTGGTCCACCGGGGGGGCGAGGTACTCCTACGAGCAGTACTTC
TRBD1	TRBV6-2/TRBV6-3	TRBJ2-7	few	CASSYRETGGAEQYF	TGTGCCAGCAGTTACCGAGAGACAGGGGGCGCCGAGCAGTACTTC
NA	TRBV2	TRBJ2-7	many	CASSDRSNEQYF	TGTGCCAGCAGCGACAGGTCTAACGAGCAGTACTTC
NA	TRBV19	TRBJ2-4	many	CATTEGGARGIQYF	TGTGCCACCACAGAGGGCGGGGCACGGGGCATTCAGTACTTC
TRBD2	TRBV20-1	TRBJ2-7	many	CSARDPLAGRYEQYF	TGCAGTGCTAGAGATCCGCTAGCGGGAAGGTACGAGCAGTACTTC
TRBD1	TRBV12-3/TRBV12-4	TRBJ1-2	many	CASSLQGAPYGYTF	TGTGCCAGCAGCCTGCAGGGGGCGCCTTATGGCTACACCTTC
TRBD2	TRBV7-7	TRBJ2-5	few	CASSPGTSGEETQYF	TGTGCTAGCAGCCCCGGGACTAGCGGGGAAGAGACCCAGTACTTC
NA	TRBV5-1	TRBJ2-6	many	CASISGANVLTF	TGCGCCAGCATCTCTGGGGCCAACGTCCTGACTTTC
NA	TRBV20-1	TRBJ1-1	few	CSAKTWGAAEAFF	TGCAGTGCTAAGACGTGGGGGGCGGCTGAAGCTTTCTTT
NA	TRBV18	TRBJ2-7	NA	CASSPETIAYEQYF	TGTGCCAGCTCACCCGAGACTATTGCCTACGAGCAGTACTTC
NA	TRBV20-1	TRBJ2-2	many	CSAKTGFAGELFF	TGCAGTGCTAAGACAGGTTTCGCCGGGGAGCTGTTTTTT
NA	TRBV10-3	TRBJ1-6	few	CAISESREFYNSPLHF	TGTGCCATCAGTGAAAGTAGAGAGTTTTATAATTCACCCCTCCACTTT
NA	TRBV4-1	TRBJ1-5	many	CASSRILRSQEISNQPQHF	TGCGCCAGCAGCCGAATATTGAGGTCTCAGGAAATTAGCAATCAGCCCCAGCATTTT
NA	TRBV6-5	TRBJ1-3	many	CASSYFAGASGNTIYF	TGTGCCAGCAGTTACTTTGCAGGCGCCTCTGGAAACACCATATATTTT
NA	TRBV4-3	TRBJ2-5	few	CASSQEPAVRETQYF	TGCGCCAGCAGCCAAGAACCGGCTGTACGAGAGACCCAGTACTTC
TRBD1	TRBV20-1	TRBJ2-3	many	CSAETGEDSTDTQYF	TGCAGTGCAGAGACAGGGGAGGATAGCACAGATACGCAGTATTTT
NA	TRBV7-9	TRBJ2-1	many	CASSLGGGLYNEQFF	TGTGCCAGCAGCTTAGGTGGGGGGCTCTACAATGAGCAGTTCTTC
NA	TRBV5-1	TRBJ2-1	many	CARSFGDYQGSSYNEQFF	TGCGCCAGGAGTTTTGGGGACTACCAGGGGAGTTCCTACAATGAGCAGTTCTTC
TRBD1	TRBV20-1	TRBJ2-7	many	CSAQDRVSYEQYF	TGCAGTGCACAGGACAGGGTCTCCTACGAGCAGTACTTC
NA	TRBV18	TRBJ2-3	NA	CASSPPVRATDTQYF	TGTGCCAGCTCACCACCGGTGCGGGCGACAGATACGCAGTATTTT
TRBD2	TRBV20-1	TRBJ2-3	NA	CSARVPSGGTPWTDTQYF	TGCAGTGCTAGAGTCCCTAGCGGGGGGACCCCTTGGACAGATACGCAGTATTTT
TRBD1	TRBV20-1	TRBJ1-4	many	CSARDSFNEKLFF	TGCAGTGCTCGGGACAGCTTCAATGAAAAACTGTTTTTT